This TCR beta chain was captured in a study of post-analysis software for immune sequencing data. Study at large: The disease courses spanned relapsing-remitting, secondary progressive and progressive-relapsing forms of multiple sclerosis. Whole-study results and caveats: In patients, about 5 TRBV segments were more frequent than in controls, with TRBV5-6, TRBV5-1 and TRBV20-1 among them. Samples prepared in the same batch strongly co-clustered by F measure.

In germline, CDR1 is SGHAT, CDR2 FQDESV (reference sequence). This CDR3 spans 15 amino acids. V lost 6 bases, J lost 4 bases, and 6 bases stayed unmatched. Presence of unique molecular identifiers characterized the TCR beta cDNA libraries. Each CDR3 protein gets one entry after TCRdb re-called the PCR reads with MiXCR. The data contain around 180,000 distinct CDR3 sequences, approximately 30% of them singletons. About this clonotype: Antigen unknown. A much larger clone is a single base away; this may be a read error. The conserved phenylalanine or tryptophan normally closing the CDR3 is absent here, so this likely arose from a read error.

The gene calls are TRBV11-1 and TRBJ2-1; 10 nucleotides line up with TRBD1. Sequencing input: blood. The TCR was taken from a girl between 10 and 17 years old with multiple sclerosis. The CDR3 sequence is CASRGGQGIYNEQFV. CDR3 sequence (DNA): TGTGCCAGCAGGGGGGGACAGGGGATTTACAATGAGCAGTTCGTC.